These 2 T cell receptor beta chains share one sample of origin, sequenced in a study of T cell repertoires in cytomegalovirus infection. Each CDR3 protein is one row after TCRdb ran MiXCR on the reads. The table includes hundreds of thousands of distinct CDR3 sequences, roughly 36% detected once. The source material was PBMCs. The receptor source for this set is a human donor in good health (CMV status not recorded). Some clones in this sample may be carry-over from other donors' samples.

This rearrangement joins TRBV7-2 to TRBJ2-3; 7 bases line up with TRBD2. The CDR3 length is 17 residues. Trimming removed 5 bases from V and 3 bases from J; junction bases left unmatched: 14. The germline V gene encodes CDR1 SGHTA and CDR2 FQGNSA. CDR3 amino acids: CASSPFGWEGGTDTQYF. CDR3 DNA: TGTGCCAGCAGCCCGTTCGGGTGGGAGGGCGGTACAGATACGCAGTATTTT.

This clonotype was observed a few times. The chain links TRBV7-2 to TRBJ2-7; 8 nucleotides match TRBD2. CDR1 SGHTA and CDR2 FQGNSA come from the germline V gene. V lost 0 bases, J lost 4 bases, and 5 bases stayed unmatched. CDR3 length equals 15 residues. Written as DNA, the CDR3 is TGTGCCAGCAGCTTAGCGGCGGGAGGAGGATACGAGCAGTACTTC. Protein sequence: CASSLAAGGGYEQYF.